These 24 T cell receptor beta chains came from one sample sequenced in a study of blood T cell repertoires in COVID-19. This table comes from immunoSEQ multiplex PCR, and its TCRdb copy is limited to in-frame clones, with some not included. The sample contains about 49,000 clones, roughly 82% of which appear only once. The material sequenced was peripheral blood. All receptors derive from a woman aged 55-69 years with acute or convalescent COVID-19.

The V gene is TRBV3-1 (or the pseudogene TRBV3-2), the J gene TRBJ1-2, with TRBD1 as a possible D gene (5 bases). The CDR3 extends over 15 amino acids. V lost 4 bases, J lost 2 bases, and 14 bases lay in between. The germline CDR1 and CDR2 sequences are LGHDT and YNNKEL (reference sequence). CDR3 protein: CASSLSLWGNYGYTF. CDR3 DNA: TGTGCCAGCAGCCTGTCCTTGTGGGGCAACTATGGCTACACCTTC.

The chain links TRBV2 to TRBJ1-1; D unclear. The V end was cut by 8 bases, the J end by 3 bases, with 7 bases between. Germline CDR1 reads SNHLY; CDR2 reads FYNNEI. CDR3 size: 11 residues. In DNA, the CDR3 is TGTGCCAGCCAAGCGGACACTGAAGCTTTCTTT. It yields the protein CASQADTEAFF.

The chain is built from TRBV30 and TRBJ1-1, with D unclear. The length of the CDR3 is 13 residues. V gave up 2 bases and J gave up 1 base, with 8 bases separating them. The germline gives CDR1 GTSNPN, CDR2 SVGIG (reference sequence). The CDR3: CAWSNQANTEAFF. The CDR3 DNA is TGTGCCTGGAGTAACCAGGCGAACACTGAAGCTTTCTTT.

The V gene is TRBV11-2, the J gene TRBJ1-2; maybe TRBD1 (5 bases). Germline V CDR1 and CDR2: SGHAT, FQNNGV. This CDR3 comprises 16 residues. V shed 1 base and J shed 5 bases, with 17 bases lying between them. The CDR3 is CASSLVGQGAWYGYTF. The CDR3, as DNA: TGTGCCAGCAGCTTAGTGGGTCAGGGTGCGTGGTATGGCTACACCTTC.

The chain is built from TRBV5-8 and TRBJ2-3; 9 bases are shared with TRBD1. The ends lost 3 bases at V and 2 bases at J; junction bases unmatched: 4. Germline CDR1 and CDR2: SGHTS and YDEGEE. The CDR3 length is 15 residues. CDR3 amino acids: CASSSTGGYTDTQYF. The CDR3 DNA reads TGTGCCAGCAGCTCCACAGGGGGCTACACAGATACGCAGTATTTT.

The rearrangement uses TRBV30 and TRBJ1-1; TRBD1 aligns across 7 bases. The germline CDR1 and CDR2 sequences are GTSNPN and SVGIG (reference sequence). V was clipped by 3 bases and J by 0 bases; unmatched bases: 1. The CDR3 is made up of 13 amino acids. The CDR3 DNA is TGTGCCTGGAGGACAGGGCTGAACACTGAAGCTTTCTTT. Encoded protein: CAWRTGLNTEAFF.

This chain connects TRBV19 to TRBJ1-1; tentatively, D is TRBD1 (6 bases). The V end lost 6 bases, the J end lost 1 base, and 18 bases lay between the germline ends. The CDR3 extends over 16 amino acids. Germline V CDR1 and CDR2: LNHDA, SQIVND (reference sequence). In DNA form, the CDR3 reads TGTGCCAGTAGCCCGACCGGGACAACCTGGAACACTGAAGCTTTCTTT. The encoded protein is CASSPTGTTWNTEAFF. Drawing the rest from reference TRBV19 and TRBJ1-1, the complete variable domain is DGGITQSPKYLFRKEGQNVTLSCEQNLNHDAMYWYRQDPGQGLRLIYYSQIVNDFQKGDIAEGYSVSREKKESFPLTVTSAQKNPTAFYLCASSPTGTTWNTEAFFGQGTRLTVV.

V usage is TRBV2 and J usage is TRBJ2-3, with 10 bases aligning to TRBD1. V lost 2 bases and J lost 5; bases outside the gene matches: 7. CDR3 length: 16 residues. Germline V CDR1 and CDR2: SNHLY, FYNNEI. As DNA, the CDR3 is TGTGCCAGCAGTGAAACCGGGACAGGGGTAGGAGATACGCAGTATTTT. Its translation: CASSETGTGVGDTQYF.

The rearrangement links TRBV18 to TRBJ2-2; 7 bases are shared with TRBD1. Per germline, CDR1 KGHSH and CDR2 LQKENI. The length of the CDR3 is 15 residues. With V trimmed by 6 bases and J by 2 bases, 6 bases remained unmatched. CDR3 sequence (DNA): TGTGCCAGCTCGCTGGGACAGCTTAACACCGGGGAGCTGTTTTTT. It specifies CASSLGQLNTGELFF.

V is TRBV5-5 and J is TRBJ1-6; D gene unclear. The CDR3 runs 13 residues. With 5 bases removed from V and 9 bases from J, the gap between germline ends came to 12 bases. Germline loops: CDR1 SGHKS, CDR2 YYEKEE (reference sequence). The CDR3 DNA reads as TGTGCCAGCAGTCGAGCCGTCGGTTCACCCCTCCACTTT. Residues: CASSRAVGSPLHF.

The chain recombines TRBV5-1 with TRBJ1-1, with a possible D match to TRBD1 (5 bases). The CDR3 is 13 amino acids. Germline CDR1 is SGHRS and CDR2 is YFSETQ. V was shortened by 7 bases and J by 1 base, with 11 bases between the two germline ends. CDR3 sequence reads: CASYQDRNTEAFF. The CDR3 coding sequence is TGCGCCAGCTACCAAGACAGGAACACTGAAGCTTTCTTT.

The chain couples TRBV28 to TRBJ1-2; TRBD1 matches at 9 bases. Germline-derived CDR1 and CDR2 are MDHEN and SYDVKM. CDR3 size: 14 residues. V was clipped by 2 bases and J by 8 bases; unmatched bases: 6. The CDR3 protein is CASSLPGTGWGYTF. The CDR3 coding sequence is TGTGCCAGCAGTTTACCAGGGACAGGGTGGGGCTACACCTTC.

The chain combines TRBV6-2 or TRBV6-3 with TRBJ2-5; D is undetermined. V lost 2 bases, J lost 2 bases, and 3 bases lay in between. There are 12 residues in the CDR3. Germline CDR1 is MNHEY and CDR2 is SVGEGT. The DNA of the CDR3 is TGTGCCAGCAGTTACCCTCAAGAGACCCAGTACTTC. Translated: CASSYPQETQYF.

V and J are TRBV7-9 and TRBJ1-2; no clear D. Trimming took 5 bases from V and 7 from J, leaving 14 bases between them. CDR3 size: 13 residues. CDR1 and CDR2 (germline): SEHNR, FQNEAQ (reference sequence). The CDR3 region is CASSPPKESGYTF. The CDR3, as DNA: TGTGCCAGCAGCCCCCCCAAGGAGAGTGGCTACACCTTC.

The chain has TRBV29-1 and TRBJ2-1; 14 bases map to TRBD2. The CDR3 length is 18 residues. The trim removed 7 bases at V and 0 bases at J, leaving 11 bases unmatched. Germline assignment: CDR1 SQVTM and CDR2 ANQGSEA. The CDR3 here is CSAKGTSGGSLSYNEQFF. Here the CDR3 DNA reads TGCAGCGCGAAAGGGACTAGCGGGGGCTCCCTCTCCTACAATGAGCAGTTCTTC.

The gene calls are TRBV19 and TRBJ1-4; 7 positions match TRBD1. Germline values: CDR1 LNHDA, CDR2 SQIVND (reference sequence). The CDR3 runs to 16 residues. With V trimmed by 3 bases and J by 7 bases, 11 bases remained unmatched. The CDR3 DNA reads TGTGCCAGTAGTATGACCGGGACAGCGAGGAGTGAAAAACTGTTTTTT. The encoded protein is CASSMTGTARSEKLFF.

The CDR3 DNA is TGTGCCAGCAAGAACAGGGCTTTGTACGAGCAGTACTTC. Its protein is CASKNRALYEQYF. The chain employs TRBV2 and TRBJ2-7; TRBD1 might be the D (6 bases). From germline, CDR1 is SNHLY and CDR2 FYNNEI. Trimming stripped 7 bases from V and 4 bases from J, with 14 bases between. CDR3 length equals 13 residues. The variable domain in full, with the rest retrieved from reference TRBV2 and TRBJ2-7, is EPEVTQTPSHQVTQMGQEVILRCVPISNHLYFYWYRQILGQKVEFLVSFYNNEISEKSEIFDDQFSVERPDGSNFTLKIRSTKLEDSAMYFCASKNRALYEQYFGPGTRLTVT.

The chain combines TRBV4-1 with TRBJ2-2; tentative D call: TRBD2 (6 bases). This CDR3 contains 16 residues. V lost 1 base and J 0 bases, leaving 9 bases between the germline ends. Looked up from germline, CDR1 is MGHRA and CDR2 is YSYEKL. In DNA form, the CDR3 reads TGCGCCAGCAGCCAAGCCGGGACTGCGAACACCGGGGAGCTGTTTTTT. Its translation: CASSQAGTANTGELFF.

V is TRBV24-1 and J is TRBJ1-5; D not certain. This CDR3 is 14 amino acids long. Germline lookup yields CDR1 KGHDR and CDR2 SFDVKD. Trimming took off 4 bases at V and 4 bases at J, with 10 bases between the two ends. The CDR3 spells CATSDHGLNQPQHF. CDR3 in DNA: TGTGCCACCAGTGACCATGGCCTTAATCAGCCCCAGCATTTT.

This chain links TRBV4-1 with TRBJ1-1, with 7 bases identical to TRBD1. The CDR3 runs to 16 residues. Germline V gene data show CDR1 as MGHRA and CDR2 as YSYEKL. The trim removed 4 bases at V and 1 base at J, leaving 9 bases unmatched. For the CDR3, the DNA is TGCGCCAGCAGCCGACAGACAGGGTACAGGAACACTGAAGCTTTCTTT. As protein: CASSRQTGYRNTEAFF.

V usage is TRBV6-1 and J usage is TRBJ2-4; TRBD1 is a possible D gene (5 bases). V was shortened by 2 bases and J by 0 bases, with 14 bases between the two germline ends. The CDR3 is 17 amino acids. Germline values: CDR1 MNHNS, CDR2 SASEGT. The CDR3 protein is CASSEQGQARAKNIQYF. The CDR3 coding sequence is TGTGCCAGCAGTGAACAAGGACAAGCCCGAGCCAAAAACATTCAGTACTTC.

CDR3 sequence: CAREGRRTNEKLFF. The CDR3 nucleotides are TGCGCCAGGGAGGGGCGTCGAACTAATGAAAAACTGTTTTTT. The V gene is TRBV10-1, the J gene TRBJ1-4; perhaps TRBD1 as D (5 bases). Germline loops: CDR1 WNHNN, CDR2 SYGVQD (reference sequence). This CDR3 has 14 amino acids. The V and J ends lost 9 bases and 1 base respectively, with 12 bases between them.

The chain carries TRBV6-5 and TRBJ1-2; TRBD1 might be the D (5 bases). Trimming pared 6 bases from V and 4 bases from J, leaving 18 bases between. There are 15 residues in the CDR3. CDR1 and CDR2 (germline): MNHEY, SVGAGI. In nucleotides, the CDR3 is TGTGCCAGCAGCACCTCAGGGAAATTACCCTATGGCTACACCTTC. Protein: CASSTSGKLPYGYTF.

The V call is TRBV5-4, the J call TRBJ2-1, with 7 bases aligning to TRBD1. Germline CDR1 and CDR2: SGHNT and YYREEE (reference sequence). The CDR3 is 16 residues long. J gave up 7 bases and V 3 bases, and 13 bases lay outside the gene matches. Here the CDR3 DNA reads TGTGCCAGCAGCTCGTCCGGGACAGCGGTAGGGAATGAGCAGTTCTTC. It encodes CASSSSGTAVGNEQFF.